The rows below give T cell receptor beta chains drawn from one sample of a study of blood T cell repertoires in COVID-19. Produced via immunoSEQ multiplex PCR; TCRdb's table is partial and in-frame only. Of about 210,000 clones in the sample, 70% to 90% were seen once. What was sequenced was PBMCs or T cells enriched from blood (not recorded which). These TCRs come from a woman in her 40s with acute COVID-19. Each CDR3 is given with its conserved first and last residue. D genes are given only for firm matches.

D | J | V | CDR3 | DNA
TRBD1 | TRBJ2-3 | TRBV5-1 | CASSSRGRPDTQYF | TGCGCCAGCAGCTCCAGGGGGCGCCCGGATACGCAGTATTTT
TRBD1 | TRBJ1-1 | TRBV7-9 | CASSPQGGLDTEAFF | TGTGCCAGCAGCCCACAGGGGGGGTTGGACACTGAAGCTTTCTTT
. | TRBJ1-1 | TRBV9 | CASSAGPNTEAFF | TGTGCCAGCAGCGCGGGTCCGAACACTGAAGCTTTCTTT
TRBD2 | TRBJ2-3 | TRBV5-1 | CASSLGASGGTRADTQYF | TGCGCCAGCAGCTTGGGTGCTAGCGGGGGCACGAGGGCAGATACGCAGTATTTT
. | TRBJ1-6 | TRBV4-3 | CASSQDHTDNSPLHF | TGCGCCAGCAGCCAAGACCACACAGATAATTCACCCCTCCACTTT
. | TRBJ1-5 | TRBV19 | CASSMGDSNQPQHF | TGTGCCAGTAGTATGGGAGATAGCAATCAGCCCCAGCATTTT
. | TRBJ2-7 | TRBV7-6 | CASSLTLDRAYEQYF | TGTGCCAGCAGCTTAACCCTAGACAGAGCCTACGAGCAGTACTTC
TRBD2 | TRBJ2-1 | TRBV12-5 | CASANRIAGGYNEQFF | TGTGCTAGTGCCAATCGAATAGCGGGAGGGTACAATGAGCAGTTCTTC
TRBD2 | TRBJ2-7 | TRBV7-2 | CASSPSTSQIYEQYF | TGTGCCAGCAGCCCATCGACTAGCCAAATCTACGAGCAGTACTTC
. | TRBJ2-2 | TRBV24-1 | CATSRGGTGELFF | TGTGCCACCAGCCGGGGAGGTACCGGGGAGCTGTTTTTT
. | TRBJ1-1 | TRBV19 | CASSQGLNTEAFF | TGTGCCAGTAGTCAGGGTTTGAACACTGAAGCTTTCTTT
. | TRBJ2-5 | TRBV6-1 | CASSEAGGSQETQYF | TGTGCCAGCAGTGAAGCTGGAGGCTCCCAAGAGACCCAGTACTTC